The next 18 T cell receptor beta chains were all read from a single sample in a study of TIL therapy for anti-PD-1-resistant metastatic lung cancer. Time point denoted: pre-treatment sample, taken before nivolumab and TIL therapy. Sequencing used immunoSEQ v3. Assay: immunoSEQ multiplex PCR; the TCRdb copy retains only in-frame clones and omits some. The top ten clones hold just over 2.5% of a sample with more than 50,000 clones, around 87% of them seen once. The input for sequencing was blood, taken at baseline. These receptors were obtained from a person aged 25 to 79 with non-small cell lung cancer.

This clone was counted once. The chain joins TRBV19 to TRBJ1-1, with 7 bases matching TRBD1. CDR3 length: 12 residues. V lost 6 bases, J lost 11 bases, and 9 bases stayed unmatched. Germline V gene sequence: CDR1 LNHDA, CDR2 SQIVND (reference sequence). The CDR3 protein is CASSPGQTHAFF. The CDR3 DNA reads TGTGCCAGTAGCCCGGGACAGACTCACGCTTTCTTT.

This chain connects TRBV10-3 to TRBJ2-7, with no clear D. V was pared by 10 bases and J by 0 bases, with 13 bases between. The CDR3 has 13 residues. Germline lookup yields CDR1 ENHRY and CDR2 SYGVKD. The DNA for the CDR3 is TGTGCCACTTCCCCCCCGGGCTCCTACGAGCAGTACTTC. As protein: CATSPPGSYEQYF.

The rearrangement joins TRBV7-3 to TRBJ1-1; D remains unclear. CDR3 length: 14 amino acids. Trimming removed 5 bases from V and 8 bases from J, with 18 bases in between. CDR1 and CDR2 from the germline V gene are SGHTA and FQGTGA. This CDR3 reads CASSPAGPGQEAFF. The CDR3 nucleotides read TGTGCCAGCAGCCCCGCGGGTCCTGGTCAGGAAGCTTTCTTT.

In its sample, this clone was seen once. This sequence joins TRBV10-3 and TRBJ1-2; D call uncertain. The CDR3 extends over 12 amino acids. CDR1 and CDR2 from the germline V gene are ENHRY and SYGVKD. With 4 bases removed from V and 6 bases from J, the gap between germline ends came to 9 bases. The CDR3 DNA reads TGTGCCATCAGTGTCGACGGAGATGGCTACACCTTC. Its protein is CAISVDGDGYTF.

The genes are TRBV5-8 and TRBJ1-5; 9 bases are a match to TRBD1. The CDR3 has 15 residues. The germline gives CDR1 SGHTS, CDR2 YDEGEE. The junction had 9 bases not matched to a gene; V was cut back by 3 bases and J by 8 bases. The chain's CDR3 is CASSSTGTGTKPQHF. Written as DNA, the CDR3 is TGTGCCAGCAGCTCCACCGGGACAGGGACGAAGCCCCAGCATTTT.

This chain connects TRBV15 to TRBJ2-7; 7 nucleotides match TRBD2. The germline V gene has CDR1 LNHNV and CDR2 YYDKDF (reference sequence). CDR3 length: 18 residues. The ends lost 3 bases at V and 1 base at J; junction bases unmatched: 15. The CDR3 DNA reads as TGTGCCACCAGCAGGGACCCCCGGTGGGGCGGGGGTTCCTACGAGCAGTACTTC. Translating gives CATSRDPRWGGGSYEQYF.

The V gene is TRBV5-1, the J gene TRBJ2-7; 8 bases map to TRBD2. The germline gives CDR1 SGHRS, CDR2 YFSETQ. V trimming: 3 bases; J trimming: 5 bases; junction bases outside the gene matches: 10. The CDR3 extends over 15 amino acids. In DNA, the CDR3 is TGCGCCAGCAGCTCAGAATTGGGACTAGGGGACGAGCAGTACTTC. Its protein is CASSSELGLGDEQYF.

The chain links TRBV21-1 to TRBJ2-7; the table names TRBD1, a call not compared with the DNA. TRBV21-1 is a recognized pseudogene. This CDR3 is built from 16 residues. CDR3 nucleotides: TGTGCCAGCAGCACCCGGGACAGGGTTAAGCCCTACGAGCAGTACTTC. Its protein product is CASSTRDRVKPYEQYF.

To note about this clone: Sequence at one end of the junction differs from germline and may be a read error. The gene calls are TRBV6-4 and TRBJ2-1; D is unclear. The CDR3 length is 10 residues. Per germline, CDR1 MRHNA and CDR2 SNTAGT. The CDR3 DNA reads TGTGCCAGCAGTGACTCCGGTGGACTCTTC. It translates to CASSDSGGLF.

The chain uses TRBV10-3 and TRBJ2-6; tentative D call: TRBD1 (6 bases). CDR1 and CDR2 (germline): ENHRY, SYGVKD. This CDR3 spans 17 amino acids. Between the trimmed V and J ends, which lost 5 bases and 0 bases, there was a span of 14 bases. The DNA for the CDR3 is TGTGCCATCAGTCCCACCGGGACAAACTCTGGGGCCAACGTCCTGACTTTC. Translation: CAISPTGTNSGANVLTF.

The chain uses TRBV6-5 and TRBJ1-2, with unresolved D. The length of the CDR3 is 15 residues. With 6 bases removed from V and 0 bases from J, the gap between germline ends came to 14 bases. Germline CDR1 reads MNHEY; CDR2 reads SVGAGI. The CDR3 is CASSNPDNPNYGYTF. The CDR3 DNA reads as TGTGCCAGCAGCAACCCAGACAACCCTAACTATGGCTACACCTTC.

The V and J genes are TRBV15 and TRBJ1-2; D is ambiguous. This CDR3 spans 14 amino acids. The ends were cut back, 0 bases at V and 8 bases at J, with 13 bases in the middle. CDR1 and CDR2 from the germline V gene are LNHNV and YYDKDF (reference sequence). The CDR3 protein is CATSRERASGGYTF. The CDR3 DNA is TGTGCCACCAGCAGAGAACGGGCCTCCGGCGGCTACACCTTC.

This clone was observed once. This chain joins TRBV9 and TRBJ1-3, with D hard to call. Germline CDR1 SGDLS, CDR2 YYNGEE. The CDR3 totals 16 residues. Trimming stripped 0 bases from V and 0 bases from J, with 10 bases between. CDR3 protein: CASSVGLLSSGNTIYF. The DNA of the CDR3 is TGTGCCAGCAGCGTAGGTCTTCTCAGCTCTGGAAACACCATATATTTT. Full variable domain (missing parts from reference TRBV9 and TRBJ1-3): DSGVTQTPKHLITATGQRVTLRCSPRSGDLSVYWYQQSLDQGLQFLIQYYNGEERAKGNILERFSAQQFPDLHSELNLSSLELGDSALYFCASSVGLLSSGNTIYFGEGSWLTVV.

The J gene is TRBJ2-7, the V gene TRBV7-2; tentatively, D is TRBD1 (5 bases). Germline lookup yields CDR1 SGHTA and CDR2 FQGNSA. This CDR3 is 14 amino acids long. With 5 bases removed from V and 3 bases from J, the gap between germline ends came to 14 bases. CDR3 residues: CASSTFQGNYEQYF. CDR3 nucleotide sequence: TGTGCCAGCAGCACCTTTCAGGGTAACTACGAGCAGTACTTC.

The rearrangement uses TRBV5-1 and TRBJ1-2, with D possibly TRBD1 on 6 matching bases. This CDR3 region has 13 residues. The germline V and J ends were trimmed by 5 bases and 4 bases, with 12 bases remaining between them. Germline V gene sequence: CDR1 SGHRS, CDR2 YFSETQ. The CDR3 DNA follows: TGCGCCAGCAGACCACCGACAGGCTATGGCTACACCTTC. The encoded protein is CASRPPTGYGYTF.

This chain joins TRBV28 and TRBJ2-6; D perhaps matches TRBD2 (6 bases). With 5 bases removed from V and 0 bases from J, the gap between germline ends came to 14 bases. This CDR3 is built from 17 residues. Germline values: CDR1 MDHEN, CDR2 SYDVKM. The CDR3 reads CASSAPPGSSGANVLTF. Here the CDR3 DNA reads TGTGCCAGCAGTGCACCACCCGGGAGCTCTGGGGCCAACGTCCTGACTTTC. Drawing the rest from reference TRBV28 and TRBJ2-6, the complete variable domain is DVKVTQSSRYLVKRTGEKVFLECVQDMDHENMFWYRQDPGLGLRLIYFSYDVKMKEKGDIPEGYSVSREKKERFSLILESASTNQTSMYLCASSAPPGSSGANVLTFGAGSRLTVL.

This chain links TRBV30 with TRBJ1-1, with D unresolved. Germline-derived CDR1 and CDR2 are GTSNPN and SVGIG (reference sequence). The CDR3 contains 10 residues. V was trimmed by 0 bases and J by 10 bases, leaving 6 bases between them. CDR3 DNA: TGTGCCTGGAGTGTTGGTAGAGCTTTCTTT. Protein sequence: CAWSVGRAFF.

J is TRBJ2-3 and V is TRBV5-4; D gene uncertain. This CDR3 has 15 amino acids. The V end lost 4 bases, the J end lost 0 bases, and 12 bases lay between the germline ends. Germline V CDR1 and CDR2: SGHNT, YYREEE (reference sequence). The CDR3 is CASSARALSTDTQYF. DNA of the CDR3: TGTGCCAGCAGCGCCCGAGCTCTAAGCACAGATACGCAGTATTTT.